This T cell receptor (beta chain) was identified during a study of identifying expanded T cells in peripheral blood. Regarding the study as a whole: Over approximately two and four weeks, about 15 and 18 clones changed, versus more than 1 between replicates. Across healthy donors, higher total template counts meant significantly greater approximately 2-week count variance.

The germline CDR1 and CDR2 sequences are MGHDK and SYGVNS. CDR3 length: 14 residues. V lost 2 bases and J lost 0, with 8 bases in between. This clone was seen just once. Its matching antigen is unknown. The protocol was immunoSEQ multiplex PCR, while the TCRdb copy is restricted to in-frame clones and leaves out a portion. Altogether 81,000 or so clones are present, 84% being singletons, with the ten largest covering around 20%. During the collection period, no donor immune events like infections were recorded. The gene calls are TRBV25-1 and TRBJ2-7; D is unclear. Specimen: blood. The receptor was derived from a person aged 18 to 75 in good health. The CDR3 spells CASSEEFTSYEQYF. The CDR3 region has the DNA TGTGCCAGCAGTGAAGAGTTTACCTCCTACGAGCAGTACTTC.